The next 2 T cell receptor beta chains were all read from a single sample in a study of T-cell memory formation after mild COVID-19. TCRdb called the 5' RACE reads again in MiXCR, with one record for every CDR3 protein. The table shows fewer than 700,000 distinct CDR3 sequences, with about a sixth occurring only once. Sequenced material: PBMCs or a T cell subset sorted from them (not recorded which). The receptors were gathered from an adult woman who had mild COVID-19 (a few samples of this study predate the infection). Cell type and time point are not known.

The chain employs TRBV5-1 and TRBJ2-1; TRBD2 might be the D (7 bases). From germline, CDR1 is SGHRS and CDR2 YFSETQ. V was shortened by 6 bases and J by 9 bases, with 13 bases between the two germline ends. This CDR3 comprises 12 residues. CDR3 in amino acids: CASTGGLGEQFF. The CDR3 DNA sequence: TGCGCCAGCACCGGGGGGCTGGGTGAGCAGTTCTTC.

This clonotype was recorded a few times. Here the CDR3 DNA reads TGCAGCGTCAAACCAGCGGGGGGTTACCAAGAGACCCAGTACTTC. The encoded protein is CSVKPAGGYQETQYF. This rearrangement joins TRBV29-1 to TRBJ2-5; 9 bases match TRBD2. CDR1 SQVTM and CDR2 ANQGSEA come from the germline V gene. V shed 6 bases and J 0 bases; nucleotides not matched to a gene: 8. The CDR3 totals 15 residues.